The 13 T cell receptor beta chains in this list originate from one sample, sequenced in a study of T-cell reconstitution after alpha-beta-depleted transplantation in children. Unique molecular identifiers were used in preparing the TCRbeta library. TCRdb independently ran MiXCR on the PCR reads; one entry per CDR3 protein. The table includes 220,000 or so distinct CDR3 sequences, less than 9% detected once. The source material was PBMCs, mostly from graft donor cells, sampled 180 days after TCRalphabeta/CD19-depleted stem cell transplant. The receptor set was obtained from a male patient younger than 18 who had a stem cell transplant for acute lymphoblastic leukemia, so the T cells may come from the graft donor.

This clonotype was counted many times. The gene calls are TRBV6-1 and TRBJ1-6; the match to TRBD1 covers 9 bases. The CDR3 totals 13 residues. Trimming removed 10 bases from V and 10 bases from J; junction bases left unmatched: 8. CDR1 and CDR2 from the germline V gene are MNHNS and SASEGT. The DNA of the CDR3 is TGTGCCACCCAGGACAGGGGTCACTCACCCCTCCACTTT. It yields the protein CATQDRGHSPLHF.

This clonotype was seen many times. The chain recombines TRBV4-3 with TRBJ1-1; D unclear. Per germline, CDR1 LGHNA and CDR2 YSLEER. V was cut by 1 base and J by 3 bases, with 9 bases left in between. The CDR3 is 14 residues long. CDR3 DNA sequence: TGCGCCAGCAGCCAAGGGGTGATGGACACTGAAGCTTTCTTT. It translates to CASSQGVMDTEAFF.

This clonotype was seen repeatedly, ten times or more. This chain joins TRBV21-1 and TRBJ2-5; the table's D call of TRBD2 was not tested on the DNA. TRBV21-1 is reported as a pseudogene. This CDR3 comprises 18 residues. The CDR3 loop reads CASSASRSSPAGGETQYF. The CDR3 region has the DNA TGTGCCAGCAGCGCGTCGCGAAGTAGCCCGGCCGGTGGAGAGACCCAGTACTTC.

This clonotype has at least ten counts. CDR3 DNA: TGTGCCAGCAGGTCGGGGGCTAGCGGATGGCAAGAGACCCAGTACTTC. It specifies CASRSGASGWQETQYF. This chain uses TRBV27 with TRBJ2-5; D is perhaps TRBD2 (7 bases). V lost 6 bases and J lost 2, with 19 bases in between. The CDR3 has 16 residues. Germline CDR1 reads MNHEY; CDR2 reads SMNVEV (reference sequence).

The chain carries TRBV6-1 and TRBJ2-7; 7 positions agree with TRBD1. J gave up 2 bases and V 6 bases, and 10 bases lay outside the gene matches. Germline V gene lookup returns CDR1 MNHNS and CDR2 SASEGT. This CDR3 has 15 amino acids. The CDR3 region is CASRPHGQAPYEQYF. CDR3 DNA: TGTGCCAGCAGGCCCCACGGACAGGCCCCCTACGAGCAGTACTTC.

This clonotype was seen repeatedly, ten times or more. This CDR3 reads CASSQSWDRSTGSNTIYF. CDR3 sequence (DNA): TGTGCCAGCTCACAATCGTGGGACAGGTCTACGGGCTCAAACACCATATATTTT. The rearrangement uses TRBV18 and TRBJ1-3; TRBD1 matches 8 bases. CDR3 length equals 18 residues. Germline V gene sequence: CDR1 KGHSH, CDR2 LQKENI. V was clipped by 4 bases and J by 6 bases; unmatched bases: 17.

This clonotype was detected ten times or more. The chain employs TRBV20-1 and TRBJ1-4, with D possibly matching TRBD1 (6 bases). V shed 0 bases and J shed 5 bases, with 16 bases lying between them. CDR1 is DFQATT, CDR2 SNEGSKA, per germline (reference sequence). CDR3 length: 16 residues. The CDR3 region is CSARDGGRVLNEKLFF. The CDR3 DNA sequence: TGCAGTGCTAGAGATGGGGGCAGGGTTTTGAATGAAAAACTGTTTTTT.

This clonotype has ten or more counts. V usage is TRBV28 and J usage is TRBJ2-7; 9 bases are shared with TRBD1. The CDR3 spans 16 residues. CDR1 is MDHEN and CDR2 is SYDVKM in the germline V gene. Trimming removed 5 bases from V and 5 bases from J; junction bases left unmatched: 13. The CDR3 region has the DNA TGTGCCAGCAGTCTAACACTCGGACAGGGGAGCGACGAGCAGTACTTC. This codes for CASSLTLGQGSDEQYF.

The table lists this clonotype with many counts. This chain links TRBV9 with TRBJ2-5, with TRBD2 identical over 7 bases. The junction had 2 bases not matched to a gene; V was cut back by 0 bases and J by 3 bases. The CDR3 consists of 14 residues. The germline V gene encodes CDR1 SGDLS and CDR2 YYNGEE. The CDR3 bases are TGTGCCAGCAGCGTAGGGGGGGGTGAAGAGACCCAGTACTTC. It encodes CASSVGGGEETQYF.

Concerning this clonotype itself: This may arise from a read error, as a much more abundant clone is one base away. The V and J genes are TRBV20-1 and TRBJ2-2; unclear D gene. CDR3 length equals 12 residues. V shed 1 base and J shed 3 bases, with 3 bases lying between them. The germline gives CDR1 DFQATT, CDR2 SNEGSKA (reference sequence). CDR3 protein: CSARGHTGELFF. CDR3 bases: TGCAGTGCTAGAGGCCACACCGGGGAGCTGTTTTTT.

This clonotype was seen many times. The chain recombines TRBV2 with TRBJ1-3; no clear D. The CDR3 has 15 residues. Trimming removed 3 bases from V and 4 bases from J, with 13 bases in between. CDR1 SNHLY and CDR2 FYNNEI come from the germline V gene. CDR3 in DNA: TGTGCCAGCAGTGAGTTACGGGTTGGAGGAAACACCATATATTTT. This codes for CASSELRVGGNTIYF. The full variable domain, with the rest looked up from reference TRBV2 and TRBJ1-3, is EPEVTQTPSHQVTQMGQEVILRCVPISNHLYFYWYRQILGQKVEFLVSFYNNEISEKSEIFDDQFSVERPDGSNFTLKIRSTKLEDSAMYFCASSELRVGGNTIYFGEGSWLTVV.

As to this clonotype: Possible read error: a much larger clone is one base away. This chain connects TRBV7-3 to TRBJ2-2; 9 positions agree with TRBD2. V dropped 3 bases and J dropped 6; count of bases not matched to a gene: 11. This CDR3 region has 17 residues. CDR1 SGHTA and CDR2 FQGTGA come from the germline V gene. The CDR3 is CASSFGGTSRKAGELFF. The CDR3, as DNA: TGTGCCAGCAGCTTCGGTGGGACTAGCAGGAAAGCCGGGGAGCTGTTTTTT.

This clonotype was seen repeatedly, ten times or more. This chain connects TRBV6-2 or TRBV6-3 to TRBJ1-1; D not certain. This CDR3 is 14 amino acids long. Germline V gene sequence: CDR1 MNHEY, CDR2 SVGEGT. The ends were cut back, 4 bases at V and 4 bases at J, with 13 bases in the middle. The CDR3 spells CASSSTVVGTEAFF. For the CDR3, the DNA is TGTGCCAGCAGTTCTACAGTAGTGGGCACTGAAGCTTTCTTT.